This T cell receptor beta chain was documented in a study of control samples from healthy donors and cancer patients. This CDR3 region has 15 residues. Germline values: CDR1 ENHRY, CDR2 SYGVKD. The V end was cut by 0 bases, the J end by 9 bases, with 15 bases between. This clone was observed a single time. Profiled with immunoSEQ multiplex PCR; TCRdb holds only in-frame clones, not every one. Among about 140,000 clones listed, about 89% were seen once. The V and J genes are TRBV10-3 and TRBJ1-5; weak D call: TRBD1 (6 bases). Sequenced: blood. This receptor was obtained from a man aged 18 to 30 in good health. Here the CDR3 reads CAISESTGGLGPQHF. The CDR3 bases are TGTGCCATCAGTGAGTCTACCGGGGGCCTAGGGCCCCAGCATTTT.